These 17 T cell receptor beta chains were all obtained from the same sample, sequenced in a study of cytomegalovirus exposure and HLA in healthy donors. In the PCR, 60 Vbeta and 13 Jbeta primers were used. Clones were sequenced by immunoSEQ multiplex PCR, and TCRdb holds only the in-frame ones, with some missing. Counted here are some 150,000 clones, 80% to 85% occurring once; the ten biggest clones make up roughly 1.4%. What was sequenced was PBMCs. The receptors shown here come from a young woman in good health and CMV-seronegative.

This chain connects TRBV6-5 to TRBJ1-1; a possible D gene is TRBD1 (6 bases). V lost 6 bases and J lost 1, with 15 bases in between. The CDR3 contains 15 residues. Germline V CDR1 and CDR2: MNHEY, SVGAGI. The CDR3 bases are TGTGCCAGCAGCGCCGACCGAGGGGGGAACACTGAAGCTTTCTTT. Its translation is CASSADRGGNTEAFF.

This clone has a handful of counts. The J gene is TRBJ2-3, the V gene TRBV25-1; possibly TRBD2 for D (6 bases). Deletions cut 4 bases from V and 2 bases from J, with 19 bases between. This CDR3 comprises 17 residues. Germline assignment: CDR1 MGHDK and CDR2 SYGVNS. This CDR3 is CASSGPGGGLVTDTQYF. CDR3 nucleotides: TGTGCCAGCAGTGGGCCCGGGGGAGGATTGGTCACAGATACGCAGTATTTT. Variable domain in full (rest from reference TRBV25-1 and TRBJ2-3): EADIYQTPRYLVIGTGKKITLECSQTMGHDKMYWYQQDPGMELHLIHYSYGVNSTEKGDLSSESTVSRIRTEHFPLTLESARPSHTSQYLCASSGPGGGLVTDTQYFGPGTRLTVL.

The rearrangement links TRBV7-9 to TRBJ2-7; TRBD2 agrees at 9 bases. The length of the CDR3 is 15 residues. The V and J ends lost 2 bases and 3 bases, in that order; junction bases with no gene match: 5. The germline CDR1 and CDR2 sequences are SEHNR and FQNEAQ (reference sequence). This CDR3 is CASSLQGLADYEQYF. CDR3 in DNA: TGTGCCAGCAGCTTACAGGGACTAGCTGACTACGAGCAGTACTTC.

V and J are TRBV5-4 and TRBJ1-4, with D perhaps matching TRBD1 (5 bases). The V end was cut by 4 bases, the J end by 8 bases, with 12 bases between. The germline gives CDR1 SGHNT, CDR2 YYREEE (reference sequence). The CDR3 has 13 residues. Written as DNA, the CDR3 is TGTGCCAGCAGCCGCCAAGGGGAAGAAAAACTGTTTTTT. It yields the protein CASSRQGEEKLFF. Variable domain in full (rest from reference TRBV5-4 and TRBJ1-4): ETGVTQSPTHLIKTRGQQVTLRCSSQSGHNTVSWYQQALGQGPQFIFQYYREEENGRGNFPPRFSGLQFPNYSSELNVNALELDDSALYLCASSRQGEEKLFFGSGTQLSVL.

This chain connects TRBV6-5 to TRBJ2-1, with TRBD2 matching 7 bases. Germline values: CDR1 MNHEY, CDR2 SVGAGI. V lost 6 bases, J lost 6 bases, and 5 bases stayed unmatched. CDR3 length: 13 amino acids. In DNA, the CDR3 is TGTGCCAGCAGGCCGTCGGGGGGCAATGAGCAGTTCTTC. Amino acids: CASRPSGGNEQFF.

The V gene is TRBV5-1, the J gene TRBJ1-5; 8 nucleotides align to TRBD1. The CDR3 contains 14 residues. J was trimmed by 5 bases and V by 4 bases; bases with no gene match: 5. Germline CDR1 and CDR2: SGHRS and YFSETQ. CDR3 DNA sequence: TGCGCCAGCAGCCCAGGGGGCAGGGATCAGCCCCAGCATTTT. It translates to CASSPGGRDQPQHF.

J is TRBJ2-5 and V is TRBV27; D may be TRBD1 (5 bases). V lost 2 bases and J 7 bases, leaving 14 bases between the germline ends. CDR3 length: 14 amino acids. Germline lookup yields CDR1 MNHEY and CDR2 SMNVEV (reference sequence). The CDR3 protein is CASSLPDPTGTQYF. The CDR3 DNA follows: TGTGCCAGCAGTTTACCCGATCCCACAGGGACCCAGTACTTC.

The chain combines TRBV29-1 with TRBJ1-1, with no clear D. Trimming took off 4 bases at V and 1 base at J, with 13 bases between the two ends. Germline V CDR1 and CDR2: SQVTM, ANQGSEA. The CDR3 is 14 amino acids. The CDR3 sequence: CSVVTRRANTEAFF. The CDR3 DNA sequence: TGCAGCGTTGTTACTAGGAGGGCGAACACTGAAGCTTTCTTT.

CDR3 bases: TGCGCCAGCAGCCATGGACAGGGATGGGATACGCAGTATTTT. Translating gives CASSHGQGWDTQYF. The V and J genes are TRBV4-1 and TRBJ2-3; 8 nucleotides line up with TRBD1. V was pared by 3 bases and J by 6 bases, with 5 bases of the junction left unmatched. CDR3 length: 14 residues. From germline, CDR1 is MGHRA and CDR2 YSYEKL.

The chain couples TRBV19 to TRBJ2-1; TRBD2 matches 8 bases. The germline gives CDR1 LNHDA, CDR2 SQIVND (reference sequence). Losses at the gene ends were 11 bases for V and 10 bases for J; bases not matched to a gene: 13. This CDR3 has 13 amino acids. DNA of the CDR3: TGTGCCGGCGGGGCTAGCGGGTCCGGAGAGCAGTTCTTC. Translated: CAGGASGSGEQFF.

The chain is built from TRBV9 and TRBJ2-7; TRBD2 agrees at 13 bases. There are 17 residues in the CDR3. V was clipped by 4 bases and J by 3 bases; unmatched bases: 10. CDR1 is SGDLS, CDR2 YYNGEE, per germline. The CDR3 DNA is TGTGCCAGCAGCCCCCGACTAGCGGGGGGCTTCATCTACGAGCAGTACTTC. It codes for CASSPRLAGGFIYEQYF.

This chain links TRBV7-2 with TRBJ1-5, with a possible D match to TRBD1 (6 bases). Germline V lookup: CDR1 SGHTA, CDR2 FQGNSA. This CDR3 is 14 amino acids long. Trimming shortened V by 2 bases and J by 6 bases, and 11 bases separated the two germline ends. The CDR3: CASSLLGAPQPQHF. CDR3 sequence (DNA): TGTGCCAGCAGCTTATTGGGGGCCCCTCAGCCCCAGCATTTT.

This chain uses TRBV30 with TRBJ1-2, with D unresolved. CDR3 length equals 13 residues. Per germline, CDR1 GTSNPN and CDR2 SVGIG (reference sequence). The V end lost 0 bases, the J end lost 0 bases, and 5 bases lay between the germline ends. Here the CDR3 DNA reads TGTGCCTGGAGTGTTGTAACTAACTATGGCTACACCTTC. This translates into CAWSVVTNYGYTF.

This sequence joins TRBV6-5 and TRBJ2-5, with TRBD1 matching over 7 bases. V gave up 6 bases and J gave up 2 bases; unmatched junction bases: 9. Germline lookup yields CDR1 MNHEY and CDR2 SVGAGI. The CDR3 runs 15 residues. The CDR3 DNA follows: TGTGCCAGCAGCCCCGCCCGGGACAGACAAGAGACCCAGTACTTC. This encodes CASSPARDRQETQYF.

The V gene is TRBV28, the J gene TRBJ1-4; the D is unclear. The germline V and J ends were trimmed by 5 bases and 11 bases, with 12 bases remaining between them. Per germline, CDR1 MDHEN and CDR2 SYDVKM. CDR3 length: 12 amino acids. The CDR3 loop reads CASSDEVDKLFF. CDR3 nucleotides: TGTGCCAGCAGTGACGAGGTCGACAAACTGTTTTTT.

The CDR3 here is CASSYEGTGHPVAFF. CDR3 nucleotides: TGCGCCAGCAGCTATGAAGGGACAGGTCATCCCGTAGCTTTCTTT. The rearrangement joins TRBV5-1 to TRBJ1-1, with 8 nucleotides matching TRBD1. The CDR3 consists of 15 residues. Germline CDR1 reads SGHRS; CDR2 reads YFSETQ. V was pared by 3 bases and J by 10 bases, with 14 bases of the junction left unmatched.

The V gene is TRBV6-6, the J gene TRBJ1-1; no firm D call. Germline values: CDR1 MNHNY, CDR2 SVGAGI (reference sequence). This CDR3 comprises 12 residues. V was pared by 8 bases and J by 1 base, with 8 bases between. CDR3 nucleotides: TGTGCCAGCGGAGGTTCGAACACTGAAGCTTTCTTT. Translation gives CASGGSNTEAFF.